This entry describes one TCR beta chain. The antigen remains unidentified. The CDR3 contains 15 residues. Trimming removed 7 bases from V and 6 bases from J; junction bases left unmatched: 11. In germline, CDR1 is LGHNA, CDR2 YNFKEQ. This specimen comes from a study of OX40 agonist ivuxolimab in advanced cancers. The overall study: Clinicians treated patients with ivuxolimab, an agonistic anti-OX40 (CD134) antibody. With a range of about 23 to 85, age averaged about 59 years, and more than 75% were male.

Measured with immunoSEQ multiplex PCR; TCRdb has only the in-frame clones, and not every one. Of some 84,000 clones listed, approximately 89% are singletons. The study's findings and limits: CD4+ and CD8+ blood T cells expanded clonally by week 6 at 0.1 to 3.0 mg/kg.

This receptor was taken from an adult with an advanced solid tumor such as melanoma, head and neck, liver or kidney cancer. This sample comprised CD4+ or CD8+ T cells sorted from blood, obtained in a trial of the OX40 agonist ivuxolimab. The chain joins TRBV4-2 to TRBJ2-1, with 8 bases matching TRBD2. CDR3 sequence: CASKRSGSEGNEQFF. CDR3 in DNA: TGTGCCAGCAAAAGAAGCGGGAGTGAGGGCAATGAGCAGTTCTTC.